The 24 T cell receptor beta chains below were found in one sample sequenced in a study of cytomegalovirus exposure and HLA in healthy donors (dated by TCRdb to between 2016 and 2019). Library preparation was by the immunoSEQ multiplex PCR assay. In TCRdb, the immuneACCESS table is reduced to in-frame sequences with V and J assigned. These tables do not hold every clone; where another copy was compared, an unresolved V gene accounts for under half, and the others remain unexplained. The sample profile shows fewer than 150,000 clones; roughly 86% of them were found once. The top ten constitute nearly 5% of the sample. Sequencing was performed on PBMCs. The receptors shown here come from a man between 18 and 29 years old in good health and CMV-seronegative.

The CDR3 nucleotides are TGCGCCAGCAGCTTGACTCCAGGGCACTATGGCTACACCTTC. As protein: CASSLTPGHYGYTF. The chain recombines TRBV5-1 with TRBJ1-2; D perhaps matches TRBD1 (5 bases). Trimming left V 1 base short and J 3 bases short, with 10 bases between. Germline loops: CDR1 SGHRS, CDR2 YFSETQ. There are 14 residues in the CDR3.

The chain links TRBV2 to TRBJ2-3, with 13 bases fitting TRBD2. CDR3 size: 20 residues. Germline lookup yields CDR1 SNHLY and CDR2 FYNNEI. V shed 3 bases, J shed 0 bases, and the junction held 12 bases outside the gene matches. The CDR3 region has the DNA TGTGCCAGCAGTGACGTCGTGACTAGCGGGGGGTTAACTAGCACAGATACGCAGTATTTT. Its protein is CASSDVVTSGGLTSTDTQYF.

This clone was observed a single time. The rearrangement joins TRBV25-1 to TRBJ2-3, with D perhaps TRBD1 (7 bases). The CDR3 is made up of 12 amino acids. V was clipped by 6 bases and J by 8 bases, with 12 bases between them. CDR1 is MGHDK, CDR2 SYGVNS, per germline. As DNA, the CDR3 is TGTGCCAGCAGGGAGGGGGCAGGTACGCAGTATTTT. Amino acid sequence: CASREGAGTQYF.

The chain couples TRBV25-1 to TRBJ2-1, with TRBD2 identical over 7 bases. The CDR3 totals 14 residues. With V trimmed by 11 bases and J by 7 bases, 14 bases remained unmatched. In germline, CDR1 is MGHDK, CDR2 SYGVNS. As DNA, the CDR3 is TGTGCCTGCGACGTGGGGTTGGGACTAAATGAGCAGTTCTTC. Protein product: CACDVGLGLNEQFF.

V usage is TRBV6-1 and J usage is TRBJ1-1; TRBD1 matches 7 bases. The CDR3 totals 15 residues. Germline loops: CDR1 MNHNS, CDR2 SASEGT. J was trimmed by 1 base and V by 9 bases; bases with no gene match: 11. The DNA of the CDR3 is TGTGCCAGTGGAAGGCGGAGGGGGCAGAACACTGAAGCTTTCTTT. The encoded protein is CASGRRRGQNTEAFF.

The chain has TRBV6-1 and TRBJ2-4, with 9 bases matching TRBD2. J lost 8 bases, V lost 2 bases, and 13 bases had no gene match. This CDR3 region has 17 residues. CDR1 is MNHNS and CDR2 is SASEGT in the germline V gene. This CDR3 is CASSELSGGGAGDIQYF. The CDR3 bases are TGTGCCAGCAGTGAACTGTCCGGCGGGGGGGCAGGCGACATTCAGTACTTC.

The gene calls are TRBV4-1 and TRBJ2-2, with a tentative D call TRBD1 (6 bases). Trimming stripped 3 bases from V and 5 bases from J, with 13 bases between. The germline V gene encodes CDR1 MGHRA and CDR2 YSYEKL. The CDR3 sequence is 15 residues long. CDR3 sequence (DNA): TGCGCCAGCAGCCAGCCCGACAGGACAACCGGGGAGCTGTTTTTT. This gives the protein CASSQPDRTTGELFF.

This chain uses TRBV18 with TRBJ2-3, with 10 nucleotides matching TRBD1. The CDR3 runs 15 residues. The germline V gene encodes CDR1 KGHSH and CDR2 LQKENI. Trimming cost V 5 bases and J 0 bases; bases outside gene matches: 2. CDR3 region: CASSAGQGSTDTQYF. The DNA for the CDR3 is TGTGCCAGCTCAGCGGGACAGGGGAGCACAGATACGCAGTATTTT.

This chain links TRBV19 with TRBJ2-7, with TRBD2 matching 8 bases. The CDR3 contains 14 residues. CDR1 LNHDA and CDR2 SQIVND come from the germline V gene (reference sequence). Germline trimming cut 4 bases from V and 5 bases from J; bases unmatched to any gene: 7. CDR3 sequence: CASSTQAGAHEQYF. The CDR3, as DNA: TGTGCCAGTAGTACGCAAGCGGGAGCCCACGAGCAGTACTTC. Based on the CDR3 plus reference TRBV19 and TRBJ2-7, the full variable domain is DGGITQSPKYLFRKEGQNVTLSCEQNLNHDAMYWYRQDPGQGLRLIYYSQIVNDFQKGDIAEGYSVSREKKESFPLTVTSAQKNPTAFYLCASSTQAGAHEQYFGPGTRLTVT.

This clone was recorded a few times. The chain recombines TRBV2 with TRBJ1-1; D is ambiguous. V lost 0 bases to trimming and J lost 11 bases, with 13 bases between them. The CDR3 is 13 amino acids. Germline CDR1 is SNHLY and CDR2 is FYNNEI. CDR3 nucleotides: TGTGCCAGCAGTGAAGCGCTTCCTACGGGGGCTTTCTTT. Amino acids: CASSEALPTGAFF.

This clone occurred a few times. This rearrangement joins TRBV2 to TRBJ2-7; 7 bases line up with TRBD1. V lost 7 bases and J lost 6; bases outside the gene matches: 6. The CDR3 contains 12 residues. Per the germline V gene, CDR1 is SNHLY and CDR2 is FYNNEI. CDR3 DNA: TGTGCCAGCACCCCCGACAGGGCCGAGCAGTACTTC. Protein: CASTPDRAEQYF. Full variable domain (remainder filled in from reference TRBV2 and TRBJ2-7): EPEVTQTPSHQVTQMGQEVILRCVPISNHLYFYWYRQILGQKVEFLVSFYNNEISEKSEIFDDQFSVERPDGSNFTLKIRSTKLEDSAMYFCASTPDRAEQYFGPGTRLTVT.

The chain recombines TRBV15 with TRBJ2-1; 7 bases map to TRBD1. CDR3 length: 15 residues. V dropped 0 bases and J dropped 10; count of bases not matched to a gene: 9. Germline V gives CDR1 LNHNV, CDR2 YYDKDF (reference sequence). The CDR3 nucleotides are TGTGCCACCAGCAGAGATGGTACCATAGGGGGCGAGCAGTTCTTC. The encoded protein is CATSRDGTIGGEQFF.

This clone was observed once. The CDR3 here is CASSRDRDGYTF. CDR3 in DNA: TGTGCCAGCAGCCGCGACAGGGATGGCTACACCTTC. The chain is built from TRBV5-4 and TRBJ1-2, with TRBD1 matching 7 bases. The CDR3 length is 12 residues. Looked up from germline, CDR1 is SGHNT and CDR2 is YYREEE (reference sequence). The ends lost 4 bases at V and 6 bases at J; junction bases unmatched: 3.

The V gene is TRBV7-9, the J gene TRBJ2-1, with D perhaps matching TRBD2 (6 bases). The V and J ends lost 4 bases and 3 bases respectively, with 10 bases between them. The V gene's germline CDR1 is SEHNR and CDR2 FQNEAQ (reference sequence). This CDR3 is built from 14 residues. Here the CDR3 reads CASSSAGNYNEQFF. In nucleotides, the CDR3 is TGTGCCAGCAGCTCCGCGGGGAACTACAATGAGCAGTTCTTC.

This chain uses TRBV5-1 with TRBJ2-5; 7 nucleotides match TRBD2. The CDR3 spans 15 residues. The germline V gene has CDR1 SGHRS and CDR2 YFSETQ. V lost 3 bases and J lost 5; bases outside the gene matches: 10. CDR3: CASSSSGMGGETQYF. CDR3 nucleotide sequence: TGCGCCAGCAGCTCCTCGGGGATGGGAGGGGAGACCCAGTACTTC.

The V call is TRBV30, the J call TRBJ2-7, with 13 bases lining up with TRBD2. CDR3 length equals 18 residues. Per germline, CDR1 GTSNPN and CDR2 SVGIG (reference sequence). The junction had 14 bases not matched to a gene; V was cut back by 5 bases and J by 1 base. CDR3 in DNA: TGTGCCTGGGATCGGTTCCGGACTAGCGGGGGCTCGTCCTACGAGCAGTACTTC. It specifies CAWDRFRTSGGSSYEQYF.

This sequence joins TRBV6-6 and TRBJ1-5; a weak D match, TRBD1 (5 bases). V was clipped by 6 bases and J by 4 bases, with 19 bases between them. Per germline, CDR1 MNHNY and CDR2 SVGAGI (reference sequence). The CDR3 length is 16 residues. This CDR3 reads CASRKGLTGRNQPQHF. CDR3 DNA sequence: TGTGCCAGCAGAAAGGGGCTCACGGGGAGGAATCAGCCCCAGCATTTT.

The V and J genes are TRBV4-2 and TRBJ2-3, with D maybe TRBD2 (6 bases). Between the trimmed V and J ends, which lost 4 bases and 0 bases, there was a span of 17 bases. Germline assignment: CDR1 LGHNA and CDR2 YNFKEQ. The CDR3 covers 17 residues. CDR3 residues: CASSPEGARSSTDTQYF. The CDR3 DNA sequence: TGTGCCAGCAGCCCGGAGGGCGCAAGGTCCAGCACAGATACGCAGTATTTT.

The genes are TRBV2 and TRBJ2-5, with TRBD1 identical over 9 bases. The V gene end was trimmed by 7 bases and the J gene end by 5 bases; junction bases not matched to a gene: 5. The germline V gene has CDR1 SNHLY and CDR2 FYNNEI. CDR3 size: 13 residues. The CDR3 protein is CASNTGGLETQYF. The CDR3 DNA reads as TGTGCCAGCAATACAGGGGGCTTGGAGACCCAGTACTTC.

This chain links TRBV14 with TRBJ2-3; a possible D gene is TRBD1 (6 bases). The length of the CDR3 is 15 residues. Germline CDR1 is SGHDN and CDR2 is FVKESK. V shed 4 bases and J shed 2 bases, with 13 bases lying between them. This chain's CDR3 is CASSPGQRFTDTQYF. Here the CDR3 DNA reads TGTGCCAGCAGCCCCGGACAGCGTTTCACAGATACGCAGTATTTT.

V and J are TRBV2 and TRBJ2-2; D perhaps matches TRBD1 (6 bases). Per germline, CDR1 SNHLY and CDR2 FYNNEI. With 6 bases removed from V and 5 bases from J, the gap between germline ends came to 10 bases. This CDR3 region has 13 residues. CDR3 DNA sequence: TGTGCCAGCAGGGCAGGGGAAACCGGGGAGCTGTTTTTT. Protein product: CASRAGETGELFF.

This sequence joins TRBV18 and TRBJ1-1; a possible D gene is TRBD1 (5 bases). The V and J ends lost 0 bases and 0 bases respectively, with 8 bases between them. The CDR3 has 15 amino acids. Germline CDR1 and CDR2: KGHSH and LQKENI. The CDR3 DNA follows: TGTGCCAGCTCACCACCGAAGGGGATGAACACTGAAGCTTTCTTT. Its translation is CASSPPKGMNTEAFF.

The chain is built from TRBV19 and TRBJ1-5; 7 positions match TRBD1. Trimming took 7 bases from V and 0 from J; bases not matched to a gene: 6. Germline CDR1 is LNHDA and CDR2 is SQIVND (reference sequence). The CDR3 totals 15 residues. The CDR3 DNA reads TGTGCCAGTATCGGGACAGTTCATAGCAATCAGCCCCAGCATTTT. This sequence encodes CASIGTVHSNQPQHF.

In its sample, this clone was seen once. The V gene is TRBV5-1, the J gene TRBJ1-2; 8 bases map to TRBD1. J was trimmed by 2 bases and V by 4 bases; bases with no gene match: 7. Germline values: CDR1 SGHRS, CDR2 YFSETQ. The CDR3 totals 15 residues. The CDR3 DNA reads TGCGCCAGCAGCCCGACAGGGGCGGAGAACTATGGCTACACCTTC. It is translated as CASSPTGAENYGYTF. The whole variable domain, filled in from reference TRBV5-1 and TRBJ1-2, reads KAGVTQTPRYLIKTRGQQVTLSCSPISGHRSVSWYQQTPGQGLQFLFEYFSETQRNKGNFPGRFSGRQFSNSRSEMNVSTLELGDSALYLCASSPTGAENYGYTFGSGTRLTVV.